The clone carrying this T cell receptor (beta chain) has a handful of counts. A J-beta primer mix and a sample-barcoded 5' primer were used in a second PCR of roughly 6 to 11 cycles. TCRdb redid the calling of the 5' RACE reads with MiXCR, one entry per CDR3 protein. Counted here are about 1 million distinct CDR3 sequences, more than 40% occurring once; the ten biggest clones make up under 20%. The data were obtained in a study of blood T cells in healthy people across ages. The CDR3 runs 16 residues. V trimming: 4 bases; J trimming: 4 bases; junction bases outside the gene matches: 11. Germline CDR1 and CDR2: MGHRA and YSYEKL.

The source is a woman in her sixties or seventies in good health. J is TRBJ2-3 and V is TRBV4-1; 7 nucleotides line up with TRBD1. The sample was blood. In DNA form, the CDR3 reads TGCGCCAGCAGCCTTGACAGGGATTCTAGTCCAGATACGCAGTATTTT. Encoded protein: CASSLDRDSSPDTQYF.